This is a list of T cell receptor beta chains from one sample in a study of OX40 agonist ivuxolimab in advanced cancers. The table came from immunoSEQ multiplex PCR; TCRdb's copy has only in-frame clones and leaves some out. The sample has tens of thousands of clones; approximately 87% are singletons. The sample consisted of CD4+ or CD8+ T cells sorted from blood, taken in a trial of the OX40 agonist ivuxolimab. All receptors derive from an adult with an advanced solid tumor such as melanoma, head and neck, liver or kidney cancer. CDR3s leave out the opening cysteine and the closing phenylalanine or tryptophan. D genes are given only for firm matches. Part of the rows lack a size; the others show once, few, many or a class for expanded clones.

length,J,size,D,V,CDR3
13,TRBJ1-1,-,TRBD1,TRBV9,ASRSRAQGDTEAF
11,TRBJ2-5,-,-,TRBV12-5,ASGLVLGETQY
13,TRBJ1-1,-,-,TRBV10-3,AISEWSDANTEAF
10,TRBJ2-1,-,-,TRBV7-2,ASSKWRHEQF
13,TRBJ1-3,-,-,TRBV6-5,ASSYSMDTGNTIY
13,TRBJ2-2,few,-,TRBV14,ASSQSRGPIGELF
15,TRBJ1-1,-,-,TRBV18,ASSPLGLAGMNTEAF
11,TRBJ1-6,-,-,TRBV28,ASSFSYNSPLH
13,TRBJ1-2,-,-,TRBV7-8,ASSLNPGQTYGYT
10,TRBJ2-3,-,-,TRBV2,ASSLGTDTQY
12,TRBJ2-5,-,-,TRBV5-6,ASSTSTDRETQY
12,TRBJ1-1,-,-,TRBV5-4,ASSLGQVNTEAF
12,TRBJ2-5,-,-,TRBV7-2,ASSLLGRQETQY
12,TRBJ1-2,-,-,TRBV7-6,ASSPTRGNYGYT
15,TRBJ1-5,-,-,TRBV5-4,ASSSGINGDSNQPQH
13,TRBJ2-3,-,TRBD2,TRBV29-1,SVEGFSGGTDTQY
14,TRBJ2-3,-,TRBD2,TRBV7-8,ASSLAQRGVTDTQY
10,TRBJ2-7,many,TRBD1,TRBV2,ASSQQGSEQY
12,TRBJ2-3,-,-,TRBV5-1,ASSLGGAKDTQY
14,TRBJ2-3,-,-,TRBV4-2,ASSRQGDTSTDTQY